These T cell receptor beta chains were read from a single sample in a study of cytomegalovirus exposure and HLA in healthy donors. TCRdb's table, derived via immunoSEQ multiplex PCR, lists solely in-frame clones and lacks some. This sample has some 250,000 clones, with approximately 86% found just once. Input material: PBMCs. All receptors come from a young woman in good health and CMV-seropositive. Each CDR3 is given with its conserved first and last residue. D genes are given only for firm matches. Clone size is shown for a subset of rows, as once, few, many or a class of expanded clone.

cdr3_aa: CASSTGFSTEAFF
cdr3_nt: TGTGCCAGCAGCACAGGTTTTAGCACTGAAGCTTTCTTT
clone_size: -
d_call: -
v_call: TRBV9
j_call: TRBJ1-1

cdr3_aa: CASSLDGGRYSTDTQYF
cdr3_nt: TGTGCCAGCAGCTTAGACGGCGGGAGGTATAGCACAGATACGCAGTATTTT
clone_size: few
d_call: TRBD2
v_call: TRBV11-3
j_call: TRBJ2-3

cdr3_aa: CASSPTDSNGYTF
cdr3_nt: TGTGCCAGCAGCCCAACGGACTCAAATGGCTACACCTTC
clone_size: -
d_call: -
v_call: TRBV11-3
j_call: TRBJ1-2

cdr3_aa: CASSSPWVGTNTGELFF
cdr3_nt: TGTGCCAGCAGCTCGCCTTGGGTCGGGACGAACACCGGGGAGCTGTTTTTT
clone_size: -
d_call: -
v_call: TRBV13
j_call: TRBJ2-2

cdr3_aa: CASSLQGSPYEQYF
cdr3_nt: TGTGCCAGCAGCTTACAGGGATCCCCCTACGAGCAGTACTTC
clone_size: -
d_call: -
v_call: TRBV13
j_call: TRBJ2-7

cdr3_aa: CASSLTGLNEKLFF
cdr3_nt: TGTGCCAGCAGTCTTACAGGCTTAAATGAAAAACTGTTTTTT
clone_size: -
d_call: -
v_call: TRBV6-5
j_call: TRBJ1-4

cdr3_aa: CASSFGGVSYNEQFF
cdr3_nt: TGTGCCAGCAGCTTCGGCGGGGTCTCCTACAATGAGCAGTTCTTC
clone_size: -
d_call: -
v_call: TRBV5-4
j_call: TRBJ2-1

cdr3_aa: CASSFGGGDQNEQYF
cdr3_nt: TGCGCCAGCAGCTTCGGAGGGGGGGACCAGAACGAGCAGTACTTC
clone_size: few
d_call: -
v_call: TRBV5-1
j_call: TRBJ2-7

cdr3_aa: CASSEPGRDGETQYF
cdr3_nt: TGTGCCAGCAGTGAACCAGGACGGGATGGGGAGACCCAGTACTTC
clone_size: -
d_call: -
v_call: TRBV25-1
j_call: TRBJ2-5

cdr3_aa: CASSKLGTGGNYGYTF
cdr3_nt: TGTGCCAGCAGTAAACTAGGGACAGGGGGGAACTATGGCTACACCTTC
clone_size: -
d_call: TRBD1
v_call: TRBV28
j_call: TRBJ1-2

cdr3_aa: CASSDPGQGSVEQYF
cdr3_nt: TGTGCCAGCAGTGATCCGGGACAGGGCTCCGTCGAGCAGTACTTC
clone_size: -
d_call: TRBD1
v_call: TRBV6-1
j_call: TRBJ2-7

cdr3_aa: CASSLGGDEQYF
cdr3_nt: TGTGCCAGCAGCTTAGGGGGGGACGAGCAGTACTTC
clone_size: -
d_call: -
v_call: TRBV7-8
j_call: TRBJ2-7

cdr3_aa: CAWSYEQGANYGYTF
cdr3_nt: TGTGCCTGGAGCTACGAACAGGGGGCTAACTATGGCTACACCTTC
clone_size: -
d_call: TRBD1
v_call: TRBV30
j_call: TRBJ1-2

cdr3_aa: CASSLSVRGQPQHF
cdr3_nt: TGTGCCAGCAGCTTAAGTGTCCGGGGTCAGCCCCAGCATTTT
clone_size: -
d_call: -
v_call: TRBV7-8
j_call: TRBJ1-5

cdr3_aa: CASSPGTSGLNTQYF
cdr3_nt: TGTGCCAGCAGTCCCGGGACTAGCGGGTTGAATACGCAGTATTTT
clone_size: -
d_call: TRBD2
v_call: TRBV28
j_call: TRBJ2-3

cdr3_aa: CATSRDLGRVYQVTEAFF
cdr3_nt: TGTGCCACCAGCAGAGATCTGGGCAGGGTCTATCAAGTGACTGAAGCTTTCTTT
clone_size: -
d_call: -
v_call: TRBV15
j_call: TRBJ1-1

cdr3_aa: CASSAIAGGPYEQYF
cdr3_nt: TGTGCCAGCAGTGCCATAGCGGGAGGACCCTACGAGCAGTACTTC
clone_size: -
d_call: TRBD2
v_call: TRBV6-1
j_call: TRBJ2-7

cdr3_aa: CASSAKGTGNEKLFF
cdr3_nt: TGTGCCAGCAGCGCAAAGGGCACGGGGAACGAAAAACTGTTTTTT
clone_size: -
d_call: -
v_call: TRBV7-9
j_call: TRBJ1-4

cdr3_aa: CASSDGPIYEQYF
cdr3_nt: TGTGCCAGTAGTGATGGCCCCATCTACGAGCAGTACTTC
clone_size: few
d_call: -
v_call: TRBV19
j_call: TRBJ2-7

cdr3_aa: CSVETLGAGRRANEQFF
cdr3_nt: TGCAGCGTTGAAACCCTGGGTGCAGGCCGGCGGGCCAATGAGCAGTTCTTC
clone_size: -
d_call: -
v_call: TRBV29-1
j_call: TRBJ2-1

cdr3_aa: CASSPRGDRDYGYTF
cdr3_nt: TGTGCCAGCAGTCCCCGTGGGGACAGGGACTATGGCTACACCTTC
clone_size: -
d_call: TRBD1
v_call: TRBV6-6
j_call: TRBJ1-2

cdr3_aa: CASSLGQGTGYEQYF
cdr3_nt: TGTGCCAGCAGCCTGGGACAGGGGACCGGCTACGAGCAGTACTTC
clone_size: once
d_call: TRBD1
v_call: TRBV5-4
j_call: TRBJ2-7

cdr3_aa: CASSLGLSGTQQETQYF
cdr3_nt: TGTGCCAGCAGCTTAGGCCTTAGCGGGACGCAACAAGAGACCCAGTACTTC
clone_size: -
d_call: TRBD2
v_call: TRBV13
j_call: TRBJ2-5

cdr3_aa: CASSYQGYEQYF
cdr3_nt: TGTGCCAGCAGCTACCAGGGGTACGAGCAGTACTTC
clone_size: -
d_call: -
v_call: TRBV7-9
j_call: TRBJ2-7

cdr3_aa: CASSLDVFYNEQFF
cdr3_nt: TGTGCCAGCAGCTTAGATGTCTTCTACAATGAGCAGTTCTTC
clone_size: -
d_call: -
v_call: TRBV11-3
j_call: TRBJ2-1

cdr3_aa: CAWSAHPSSEQYF
cdr3_nt: TGTGCCTGGAGTGCCCACCCGAGTAGCGAGCAGTACTTC
clone_size: -
d_call: -
v_call: TRBV30
j_call: TRBJ2-7

cdr3_aa: CASSLRFPQGGDTQYF
cdr3_nt: TGTGCCAGCAGCTTAAGGTTTCCCCAGGGAGGTGATACGCAGTATTTT
clone_size: -
d_call: -
v_call: TRBV7-2
j_call: TRBJ2-3

cdr3_aa: CASSSLGQFNTEAFF
cdr3_nt: TGTGCCAGCAGTTCCTTGGGACAGTTCAACACTGAAGCTTTCTTT
clone_size: once
d_call: TRBD1
v_call: TRBV6-6
j_call: TRBJ1-1

cdr3_aa: CASSLGTANTEAFF
cdr3_nt: TGTGCCAGCAGTTTGGGGACAGCGAACACTGAAGCTTTCTTT
clone_size: -
d_call: TRBD1
v_call: TRBV28
j_call: TRBJ1-1

cdr3_aa: CASSLAGSQRRGEAFF
cdr3_nt: TGTGCCAGCAGCTTGGCCGGCAGCCAACGGCGAGGTGAAGCTTTCTTT
clone_size: few
d_call: -
v_call: TRBV5-6
j_call: TRBJ1-1

cdr3_aa: CASSFGFISGVDRYF
cdr3_nt: TGTGCCAGCAGCTTCGGGTTCATCAGCGGGGTGGACCGGTATTTT
clone_size: -
d_call: TRBD2
v_call: TRBV7-8
j_call: TRBJ2-3

cdr3_aa: CASGTGQGFTEAFF
cdr3_nt: TGCGCCAGCGGGACAGGACAGGGGTTTACTGAAGCTTTCTTT
clone_size: -
d_call: TRBD1
v_call: TRBV5-1
j_call: TRBJ1-1

cdr3_aa: CASSSDVIANQPQHF
cdr3_nt: TGTGCCAGCAGCTCTGACGTAATAGCAAATCAGCCCCAGCATTTT
clone_size: -
d_call: -
v_call: TRBV28
j_call: TRBJ1-5

cdr3_aa: CASSSPGGSRDTEAFF
cdr3_nt: TGTGCCAGCAGTTCCCCGGGGGGCAGTCGGGACACTGAAGCTTTCTTT
clone_size: -
d_call: -
v_call: TRBV7-9
j_call: TRBJ1-1

cdr3_aa: CASSQVSGASGSSYEQYF
cdr3_nt: TGCGCCAGCAGCCAAGTCTCTGGAGCTAGCGGTTCCTCCTACGAGCAGTACTTC
clone_size: few
d_call: TRBD2
v_call: TRBV4-1
j_call: TRBJ2-7

cdr3_aa: CASSLETGHYGYTF
cdr3_nt: TGCGCCAGCAGCTTGGAGACAGGCCACTATGGCTACACCTTC
clone_size: -
d_call: -
v_call: TRBV5-1
j_call: TRBJ1-2

cdr3_aa: CSVEDVGLLTGGLYTDTQYF
cdr3_nt: TGCAGCGTTGAAGATGTCGGTTTGTTGACAGGGGGCCTTTACACAGATACGCAGTATTTT
clone_size: -
d_call: TRBD1
v_call: TRBV29-1
j_call: TRBJ2-3

cdr3_aa: CASSVNRESSGEQYF
cdr3_nt: TGTGCCAGCAGCGTAAACAGGGAATCCTCGGGCGAGCAGTACTTC
clone_size: -
d_call: -
v_call: TRBV9
j_call: TRBJ2-7

cdr3_aa: CASSVAPSDIQYF
cdr3_nt: TGTGCCAGCAGCGTAGCTCCTTCTGACATTCAGTACTTC
clone_size: -
d_call: -
v_call: TRBV9
j_call: TRBJ2-4

cdr3_aa: CASSPTAGGPNEQYF
cdr3_nt: TGCGCCAGCAGCCCCACAGCGGGAGGGCCCAACGAGCAGTACTTC
clone_size: -
d_call: TRBD2
v_call: TRBV5-1
j_call: TRBJ2-7

cdr3_aa: CASSLLGGGTGGRETQYF
cdr3_nt: TGTGCCAGCAGTTTATTAGGGGGAGGGACAGGGGGGAGGGAGACCCAGTACTTC
clone_size: -
d_call: TRBD1
v_call: TRBV28
j_call: TRBJ2-5

cdr3_aa: CASSRSGNTIYF
cdr3_nt: TGTGCCAGCAGTCGTTCTGGAAACACCATATATTTT
clone_size: -
d_call: -
v_call: TRBV9
j_call: TRBJ1-3

cdr3_aa: CASLEDRVGETQYF
cdr3_nt: TGTGCCAGCCTCGAAGACAGGGTGGGTGAGACCCAGTACTTC
clone_size: -
d_call: TRBD1
v_call: TRBV25-1
j_call: TRBJ2-5

cdr3_aa: CSLEGATSYNEQFF
cdr3_nt: TGCAGCCTGGAGGGGGCCACCTCCTACAATGAGCAGTTCTTC
clone_size: -
d_call: -
v_call: TRBV29-1
j_call: TRBJ2-1

cdr3_aa: CASSPGQSLNTEAFF
cdr3_nt: TGTGCCAGCAGTCCGGGACAGAGCTTGAACACTGAAGCTTTCTTT
clone_size: -
d_call: TRBD1
v_call: TRBV2
j_call: TRBJ1-1

cdr3_aa: CASSLGQGGIETQYF
cdr3_nt: TGTGCCAGCAGCTTAGGACAGGGGGGGATAGAGACCCAGTACTTC
clone_size: -
d_call: TRBD1
v_call: TRBV7-6
j_call: TRBJ2-5

cdr3_aa: CASSQDVWREGPAGELFF
cdr3_nt: TGTGCCAGCAGCCAAGATGTGTGGCGGGAGGGTCCGGCCGGGGAGCTGTTTTTT
clone_size: -
d_call: TRBD2
v_call: TRBV4-2
j_call: TRBJ2-2

cdr3_aa: CASSPSLGGRPDTQYF
cdr3_nt: TGTGCCAGCAGCCCCAGTTTGGGCGGGAGACCAGATACGCAGTATTTT
clone_size: -
d_call: TRBD2
v_call: TRBV11-2
j_call: TRBJ2-3

cdr3_aa: CASSTNPGGHISYEQYF
cdr3_nt: TGTGCCAGTAGTACCAACCCAGGGGGTCATATTTCCTACGAGCAGTACTTC
clone_size: once
d_call: TRBD1
v_call: TRBV19
j_call: TRBJ2-7

cdr3_aa: CASTTGTEAFF
cdr3_nt: TGTGCCAGCACTACCGGCACTGAAGCTTTCTTT
clone_size: -
d_call: -
v_call: TRBV6-6
j_call: TRBJ1-1

cdr3_aa: CATSRVLDYEQYF
cdr3_nt: TGTGCCACCAGCAGAGTACTTGACTACGAGCAGTACTTC
clone_size: -
d_call: -
v_call: TRBV15
j_call: TRBJ2-7

cdr3_aa: CASSLMTVSGRDTQYF
cdr3_nt: TGTGCCAGCAGCTTAATGACCGTCAGCGGGAGGGACACGCAGTATTTT
clone_size: -
d_call: TRBD2
v_call: TRBV7-2
j_call: TRBJ2-3

cdr3_aa: CSATLSYEQYF
cdr3_nt: TGCAGTGCTACCCTCTCCTACGAGCAGTACTTC
clone_size: -
d_call: -
v_call: TRBV20-1
j_call: TRBJ2-7

cdr3_aa: CASRPPGLPTGSNQPQHF
cdr3_nt: TGTGCCAGCAGACCTCCGGGACTCCCCACGGGTAGCAATCAGCCCCAGCATTTT
clone_size: -
d_call: -
v_call: TRBV28
j_call: TRBJ1-5

cdr3_aa: CASSLVSLGYGYTF
cdr3_nt: TGCGCCAGCAGCTTGGTTTCTCTCGGCTATGGCTACACCTTC
clone_size: -
d_call: -
v_call: TRBV5-1
j_call: TRBJ1-2

cdr3_aa: CASSKGLVSSGANVLTF
cdr3_nt: TGCGCCAGCAGCAAGGGACTAGTATCTTCTGGGGCCAACGTCCTGACTTTC
clone_size: -
d_call: TRBD2
v_call: TRBV5-1
j_call: TRBJ2-6

cdr3_aa: CAWSTPDRARGNTIYF
cdr3_nt: TGTGCCTGGAGTACCCCTGACAGGGCGCGGGGAAACACCATATATTTT
clone_size: -
d_call: TRBD1
v_call: TRBV30
j_call: TRBJ1-3

cdr3_aa: CASSVVAGGPETQYF
cdr3_nt: TGTGCCAGCAGCGTAGTAGCGGGAGGTCCTGAGACCCAGTACTTC
clone_size: -
d_call: TRBD2
v_call: TRBV9
j_call: TRBJ2-5

cdr3_aa: CASSIYRGRSAFF
cdr3_nt: TGCGCCAGCAGTATCTACAGGGGGCGGTCGGCTTTCTTT
clone_size: -
d_call: TRBD1
v_call: TRBV23-1
j_call: TRBJ1-1

cdr3_aa: CASSPPTAGDNEQFF
cdr3_nt: TGTGCCAGCAGCCCGCCGACAGCGGGGGACAATGAGCAGTTCTTC
clone_size: -
d_call: TRBD2
v_call: TRBV7-9
j_call: TRBJ2-1